The rows below give T cell receptor beta chains drawn from one sample of a study of blood T cell repertoires in COVID-19. Clones were read by immunoSEQ multiplex PCR, and TCRdb kept only the in-frame ones, dropping some. The table lists around 200,000 clones, roughly 84% of them singletons, with around 6.3% in the top ten. Sample: peripheral blood. The receptors were sampled from a woman between 40 and 55 years old with COVID-19, enrolled during active disease. Both conserved end residues are part of each CDR3. Fields, in order: clone size, D gene, J gene, V gene, CDR3 DNA, CDR3 protein. The D gene is left open where the match is weak. Clone size, where shown, is once, few, many, or a class for clones that have expanded.

-,TRBD1,TRBJ1-1,TRBV28,TGTGCCAGCAGTCCCGCCGGGACAGGGGGGAGTGAAGCTTTCTTT,CASSPAGTGGSEAFF
-,TRBD1,TRBJ1-6,TRBV29-1,TGCAGCGTTGGGCAGGGGGCAAGGGGCTCACCCCTCCACTTT,CSVGQGARGSPLHF
-,-,TRBJ2-2,TRBV7-8,TGTGCCAGCAGCTTACTAACGGGGTATAACACCGGGGAGCTGTTTTTT,CASSLLTGYNTGELFF
-,-,TRBJ2-2,TRBV19,TGTGCCAGTAGTACGGCAGGGGAAACCGGGGAGCTGTTTTTT,CASSTAGETGELFF
-,-,TRBJ2-5,TRBV4-2,TGTGCCAGCAGCCTTCTGACAGGCTTCCAAGAGACCCAGTACTTC,CASSLLTGFQETQYF
-,TRBD1,TRBJ1-1,TRBV5-5,TGTGCCAGCAGCTCTATCCCGGACAGGGCAGTTGAAGCTTTCTTT,CASSSIPDRAVEAFF
once,TRBD1,TRBJ2-7,TRBV28,TGTGCCAGCAGGTTGACAGGGGGCGCTCGGAGCTCCTACGAGCAGTACTTC,CASRLTGGARSSYEQYF
-,TRBD2,TRBJ2-2,TRBV4-2,TGTGCCAGCAGCCAAGAACTAGCGGGAAGTACCACCGGGGAGCTGTTTTTT,CASSQELAGSTTGELFF
-,-,TRBJ2-7,TRBV24-1,TGTGCCACCTCGCCTGCAGGGGACCTCTACGAGCAGTACTTC,CATSPAGDLYEQYF
once,-,TRBJ2-7,TRBV5-1,TGCGCCAGCAGCTTTATAGGGGACGAGCAGTACTTC,CASSFIGDEQYF
-,-,TRBJ2-2,TRBV7-2,TGTGCCAGCAGAAAAGGGACTAACACCGGGGAGCTGTTTTTT,CASRKGTNTGELFF
few,-,TRBJ1-2,TRBV6-5,TGTGCCAGCAGTTACCAGGCAGGTTCTAACTATGGCTACACCTTC,CASSYQAGSNYGYTF
-,-,TRBJ1-5,TRBV19,TGTGCCAGTAGTATCTGGCAGGGGTACAATCAGCCCCAGCATTTT,CASSIWQGYNQPQHF
-,-,TRBJ1-1,TRBV19,TGTGCCAGTAGCCTTACAGGGAGTGAAGCTTTCTTT,CASSLTGSEAFF
-,TRBD2,TRBJ2-1,TRBV29-1,TGCAGCGTCACTAGCGGCGGAAATGAGCAGTTCTTC,CSVTSGGNEQFF
-,TRBD1,TRBJ2-7,TRBV2,TGTGCCAGCAAGAGGACAGGGCTCCCCTACGAGCAGTACTTC,CASKRTGLPYEQYF
-,-,TRBJ2-7,TRBV10-2,TGCGCCAGCAGTCTCACCGGAACCGGGAGTACCTACGAGCAGTACTTC,CASSLTGTGSTYEQYF
-,TRBD1,TRBJ1-6,TRBV5-4,TGTGCCAGCAGCTTGTTCACCCCTAGGCAGGGGGCGAGTTCACCCCTCCACTTT,CASSLFTPRQGASSPLHF
few,TRBD1,TRBJ1-1,TRBV6-5,TGTGCCAGCAGCAGGAACAGGGGCAACACTGAAGCTTTCTTT,CASSRNRGNTEAFF
-,-,TRBJ2-7,TRBV18,TGTGCCAGCTGGACCGGGGCAGGGAGGTTTTACGAGCAGTACTTC,CASWTGAGRFYEQYF
-,-,TRBJ2-5,TRBV15,TGTGCCACCAGCAGAGGGGCGCAAGGGGGGGCGGAGACCCAGTACTTC,CATSRGAQGGAETQYF
-,TRBD2,TRBJ2-3,TRBV5-6,TGTGCCAGCAGCCTTAGGTCTAGCGGGGGGCTCACAGATACGCAGTATTTT,CASSLRSSGGLTDTQYF
-,-,TRBJ1-1,TRBV27,TGTGCCAGCATCAAACACGGGGGGGGTGAAGCTTTCTTT,CASIKHGGGEAFF
-,-,TRBJ2-5,TRBV5-6,TGTGCCAGCCAATCGGCCTTCCCGGCGGTCCAAGAGACCCAGTACTTC,CASQSAFPAVQETQYF
-,TRBD1,TRBJ1-1,TRBV27,TGTGCCAGCAGTTACAGGGGGGCTGAAGCTTTCTTT,CASSYRGAEAFF
-,TRBD2,TRBJ2-3,TRBV5-6,TGTGCCAGCAGCTCACTAGCGGGGCTGCCTCGAGGCACAGATACGCAGTATTTT,CASSSLAGLPRGTDTQYF
once,-,TRBJ1-3,TRBV5-4,TGTGCCAGCAGCTTGGAAGCAGGTTCCCGCTCTGGAAACACCATATATTTT,CASSLEAGSRSGNTIYF
-,-,TRBJ1-1,TRBV7-2,TGTGCCAGCAGCTTAGGGGGGGGAGTGAACACTGAAGCTTTCTTT,CASSLGGGVNTEAFF
-,TRBD2,TRBJ2-1,TRBV5-5,TGTGCCAGCAGCGTGGTAGCGGGAGTTTACGAGCAGTTCTTC,CASSVVAGVYEQFF
few,TRBD2,TRBJ2-1,TRBV19,TGTGCCAGTAGTACGGGACTAGATGGGCGGAATGAGCAGTTCTTC,CASSTGLDGRNEQFF
-,TRBD1,TRBJ1-2,TRBV7-2,TGTGCCAGCAGTCTCACTCCGGACAGGGATAGCACCTTC,CASSLTPDRDSTF
-,TRBD2,TRBJ2-7,TRBV6-5,TGTGCCAGCAGCCCCGGGGGGAGCCGAAACGAGCAGTACTTC,CASSPGGSRNEQYF
few,-,TRBJ1-4,TRBV27,TGTGCCAGCAGTTTTCGGGGGGGGCAGGGTGGAGAAAAACTGTTTTTT,CASSFRGGQGGEKLFF
few,-,TRBJ1-5,TRBV19,TGTGCCAGTAGTATTTTGAAGGAGGGCAATCAGCCCCAGCATTTT,CASSILKEGNQPQHF
once,-,TRBJ2-7,TRBV4-2,TGTGCCAGCAGCCAAAGGGGGTTAAAGTACGAGCAGTACTTC,CASSQRGLKYEQYF
-,TRBD2,TRBJ2-1,TRBV10-1,TGCGCCAGCAGCCTCGGGAGGGAGCAGTTCTTC,CASSLGREQFF
-,-,TRBJ1-5,TRBV6-5,TGTGCCAGCACCGCAGGGATTGGTCAGCCCCAGCATTTT,CASTAGIGQPQHF
-,TRBD1,TRBJ1-2,TRBV5-6,TGTGCCAGCAGCCATAACCGGGACAGGCGAAACTATGGCTACACCTTC,CASSHNRDRRNYGYTF
-,-,TRBJ1-1,TRBV12-3/TRBV12-4,TGTGCCAGCAGTCGGACATTGATAGCTTTCTTT,CASSRTLIAFF
-,TRBD1,TRBJ1-1,TRBV5-1,TGCGCCACCGCGACAGGGGGTAACACTGAAGCTTTCTTT,CATATGGNTEAFF